These 7 T cell receptor beta chains were all obtained from the same sample, sequenced in a study of T-cell memory formation after mild COVID-19. Each CDR3 protein is one row after TCRdb ran MiXCR on the 5' RACE reads. The table shows about 430,000 distinct CDR3 sequences, with more than 20% occurring only once. The sequencing sample was made of PBMCs or a T cell subset sorted from them (not recorded which). The receptors derive from an adult woman who had mild COVID-19 (a few samples of this study predate the infection). Cell type and time point are not known.

This clonotype appeared a few times. The chain is built from TRBV20-1 and TRBJ1-1; 7 bases are a match to TRBD1. V dropped 5 bases and J dropped 3; count of bases not matched to a gene: 3. Germline V CDR1 and CDR2: DFQATT, SNEGSKA (reference sequence). There are 12 residues in the CDR3. In DNA, the CDR3 is TGCAGTGCTTGGCAGGGGGACACTGAAGCTTTCTTT. Translated: CSAWQGDTEAFF.

This clonotype has a count of ten or more. This rearrangement joins TRBV4-3 to TRBJ2-3; 9 bases match TRBD2. This CDR3 contains 17 residues. Per the germline V gene, CDR1 is LGHNA and CDR2 is YSLEER. With 0 bases clipped from V and 2 bases from J, the junction kept 6 bases outside the gene matches. This CDR3 is CASSQDRASGITDTQYF. The CDR3 DNA reads TGCGCCAGCAGCCAAGATAGGGCTAGCGGGATCACAGATACGCAGTATTTT.

The genes are TRBV27 and TRBJ1-1; no clear D. The germline gives CDR1 MNHEY, CDR2 SMNVEV (reference sequence). The V end lost 1 base, the J end lost 2 bases, and 11 bases lay between the germline ends. CDR3 length equals 15 residues. The CDR3 loop reads CASSLFGSSNTEAFF. CDR3 nucleotides: TGTGCCAGCAGTTTATTCGGGTCCTCCAACACTGAAGCTTTCTTT.

This clonotype was observed a few times. The V gene is TRBV5-1, the J gene TRBJ1-1; D possibly corresponds to TRBD1 (5 bases). Germline CDR1 is SGHRS and CDR2 is YFSETQ. CDR3 length: 12 residues. V lost 2 bases to trimming and J lost 4 bases, with 6 bases between them. The CDR3 reads CASSLGATEAFF. The CDR3 region has the DNA TGCGCCAGCAGCTTAGGGGCCACTGAAGCTTTCTTT. Combining the CDR3 with reference TRBV5-1 and TRBJ1-1 gives the whole variable domain KAGVTQTPRYLIKTRGQQVTLSCSPISGHRSVSWYQQTPGQGLQFLFEYFSETQRNKGNFPGRFSGRQFSNSRSEMNVSTLELGDSALYLCASSLGATEAFFGQGTRLTVV.

The chain couples TRBV18 to TRBJ1-3; possibly TRBD1 for D (5 bases). The CDR3 contains 16 residues. V lost 3 bases and J 1 base, leaving 13 bases between the germline ends. CDR1 and CDR2 (germline): KGHSH, LQKENI. This CDR3 is CASSPSQGLSGNTIYF. Here the CDR3 DNA reads TGTGCCAGCTCACCGAGCCAGGGTTTATCTGGAAACACCATATATTTT.

This chain links TRBV7-3 with TRBJ2-2, with D hard to call. This CDR3 comprises 12 residues. Germline V gene sequence: CDR1 SGHTA, CDR2 FQGTGA. V was cut by 5 bases and J by 4 bases, with 5 bases left in between. The CDR3 sequence: CASSGVTGELFF. CDR3 nucleotides: TGTGCCAGCAGCGGGGTCACCGGGGAGCTGTTTTTT. The variable domain in full, completed from reference TRBV7-3 and TRBJ2-2, reads GAGVSQTPSNKVTEKGKYVELRCDPISGHTALYWYRQSLGQGPEFLIYFQGTGAADDSGLPNDRFFAVRPEGSVSTLKIQRTERGDSAVYLCASSGVTGELFFGEGSRLTVL.

The CDR3 loop reads CSARKRESYNEQFF. In nucleotides, the CDR3 is TGCAGTGCTAGAAAGCGGGAGTCTTACAATGAGCAGTTCTTC. The V call is TRBV20-1, the J call TRBJ2-1; 8 bases are shared with TRBD2. From germline, CDR1 is DFQATT and CDR2 SNEGSKA (reference sequence). The CDR3 runs to 14 residues. J gave up 4 bases and V 2 bases, and 4 bases lay outside the gene matches.